Below, 10 T cell receptor beta chains from the same sample are listed, as sequenced in a study of blood T cell repertoires in COVID-19. Data came from immunoSEQ multiplex PCR; TCRdb stores just in-frame clones and leaves some out. Counted here are 55,000 to 80,000 clones, 65% to 85% occurring once; the ten biggest clones make up roughly 5.6%. Sequencing used peripheral blood. Receptors were obtained from a middle-aged man with active COVID-19.

CDR3 amino acids: CAWDPGLSDTQYF. The DNA for the CDR3 is TGTGCTTGGGATCCGGGTTTATCAGATACGCAGTATTTT. The rearrangement joins TRBV30 to TRBJ2-3; D is unclear. This CDR3 is 13 amino acids long. Germline V gives CDR1 GTSNPN, CDR2 SVGIG (reference sequence).

This chain joins TRBV7-9 and TRBJ2-7; D is unclear. The CDR3 contains 11 residues. Germline values: CDR1 SEHNR, CDR2 FQNEAQ (reference sequence). The germline V and J ends were trimmed by 4 bases and 2 bases, with 3 bases remaining between them. The CDR3 reads CASSSTYEQYF. In DNA, the CDR3 is TGTGCCAGCAGCTCCACCTACGAGCAGTACTTC.

This clone was found a few times. J is TRBJ2-3 and V is TRBV29-1, with 11 positions matching TRBD2. Germline V gene lookup returns CDR1 SQVTM and CDR2 ANQGSEA. This CDR3 is built from 12 residues. Here the CDR3 reads CSTSGRADTQYF. The CDR3 bases are TGCAGTACTAGCGGGAGAGCAGATACGCAGTATTTT.

The J gene is TRBJ2-3, the V gene TRBV19; 7 bases match TRBD2. Looked up from germline, CDR1 is LNHDA and CDR2 is SQIVND (reference sequence). The CDR3 consists of 14 residues. The J segment lost 3 bases and the V segment lost 4 bases, leaving 4 bases of the junction unmatched. CDR3 nucleotides: TGTGCCAGTAGTAGCGGGAGTAGTACAGATACGCAGTATTTT. This codes for CASSSGSSTDTQYF. The full variable domain, its missing parts supplied by reference TRBV19 and TRBJ2-3, is DGGITQSPKYLFRKEGQNVTLSCEQNLNHDAMYWYRQDPGQGLRLIYYSQIVNDFQKGDIAEGYSVSREKKESFPLTVTSAQKNPTAFYLCASSSGSSTDTQYFGPGTRLTVL.

This clone was recorded only once. This rearrangement joins TRBV28 to TRBJ2-7; 7 nucleotides agree with TRBD2. The CDR3 is made up of 15 amino acids. Germline lookup yields CDR1 MDHEN and CDR2 SYDVKM. With 5 bases clipped from V and 7 bases from J, the junction kept 14 bases outside the gene matches. This chain's CDR3 is CASSPQRDLRGEQYF. CDR3 nucleotides: TGTGCCAGCAGTCCCCAGCGGGACTTAAGAGGGGAGCAGTACTTC.

The chain uses TRBV5-6 and TRBJ1-4; TRBD1 is a possible D gene (6 bases). The CDR3 loop spans 15 amino acids. Germline V gives CDR1 SGHDT, CDR2 YYEEEE. Trimming removed 4 bases at V and 10 bases at J, with 20 bases between. CDR3 protein: CASSPEGAGAGKLFF. CDR3 coding DNA: TGTGCCAGCAGCCCCGAAGGGGCGGGGGCGGGAAAACTGTTTTTT. Based on the CDR3 plus reference TRBV5-6 and TRBJ1-4, the full variable domain is DAGVTQSPTHLIKTRGQQVTLRCSPKSGHDTVSWYQQALGQGPQFIFQYYEEEERQRGNFPDRFSGHQFPNYSSELNVNALLLGDSALYLCASSPEGAGAGKLFFGSGTQLSVL.

The chain has TRBV27 and TRBJ2-5; D is ambiguous. This CDR3 region has 16 residues. CDR1 MNHEY and CDR2 SMNVEV come from the germline V gene (reference sequence). Trimming removed 5 bases at V and 3 bases at J, with 19 bases between. The CDR3 nucleotides read TGTGCCAGCAGTAACGAAGAACCTGCGGATGAAGAGACCCAGTACTTC. This encodes CASSNEEPADEETQYF.

This rearrangement joins TRBV5-1 to TRBJ1-1; 9 bases are shared with TRBD1. The V segment lost 3 bases and the J segment 0 bases; nucleotides outside the gene matches: 6. The CDR3 consists of 16 residues. Per the germline V gene, CDR1 is SGHRS and CDR2 is YFSETQ. CDR3 sequence reads: CASSSGTGSMNTEAFF. The DNA of the CDR3 is TGCGCCAGCAGCTCCGGGACAGGGTCGATGAACACTGAAGCTTTCTTT. The whole variable domain, remainder taken from reference TRBV5-1 and TRBJ1-1, is KAGVTQTPRYLIKTRGQQVTLSCSPISGHRSVSWYQQTPGQGLQFLFEYFSETQRNKGNFPGRFSGRQFSNSRSEMNVSTLELGDSALYLCASSSGTGSMNTEAFFGQGTRLTVV.

The chain is built from TRBV2 and TRBJ1-2; 7 bases are shared with TRBD1. With V trimmed by 7 bases and J by 8 bases, 19 bases remained unmatched. The CDR3 length is 16 residues. Germline CDR1 is SNHLY and CDR2 is FYNNEI. CDR3 nucleotides: TGTGCCAGCACCCCATCAACCGGGAGGGGGCGCGGAGGCTACACCTTC. It codes for CASTPSTGRGRGGYTF.

The V call is TRBV27, the J call TRBJ1-6; D gene uncertain. Germline-derived CDR1 and CDR2 are MNHEY and SMNVEV (reference sequence). The CDR3 runs to 16 residues. Between the trimmed V and J ends, which lost 2 bases and 7 bases, there was a span of 15 bases. The CDR3 spells CASSLTPGGVNSPLHF. CDR3 coding DNA: TGTGCCAGCAGTTTAACCCCCGGCGGGGTGAATTCACCCCTCCACTTT.